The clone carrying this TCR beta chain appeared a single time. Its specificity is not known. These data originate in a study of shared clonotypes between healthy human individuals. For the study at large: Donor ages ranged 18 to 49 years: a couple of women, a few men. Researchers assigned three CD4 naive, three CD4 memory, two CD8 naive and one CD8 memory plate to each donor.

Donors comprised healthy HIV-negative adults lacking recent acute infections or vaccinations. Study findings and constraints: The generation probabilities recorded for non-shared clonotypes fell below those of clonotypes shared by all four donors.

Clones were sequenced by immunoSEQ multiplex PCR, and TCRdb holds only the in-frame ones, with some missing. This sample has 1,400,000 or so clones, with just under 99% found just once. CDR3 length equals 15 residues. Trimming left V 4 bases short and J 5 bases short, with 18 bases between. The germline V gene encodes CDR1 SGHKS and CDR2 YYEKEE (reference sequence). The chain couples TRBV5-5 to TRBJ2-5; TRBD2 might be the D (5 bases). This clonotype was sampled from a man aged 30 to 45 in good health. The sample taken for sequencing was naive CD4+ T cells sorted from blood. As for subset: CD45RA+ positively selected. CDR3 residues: CASSPGSRLGETQYF. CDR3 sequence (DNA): TGTGCCAGCAGCCCTGGGAGCCGTTTGGGGGAGACCCAGTACTTC.